This TCR beta chain was captured in a study of CD8 T cells in Susac syndrome. With random hexamers, roughly 0.5 to 1 ug RNA was reverse transcribed. An immunoSEQ multiplex PCR generated amplified TCR beta CDR3 products spanning 54 Vbeta and 13 Jbeta. One entry per CDR3 protein results from TCRdb running MiXCR on the immunoSEQ multiplex PCR reads. Of roughly 190,000 distinct CDR3 sequences listed, over 75% were seen once; the top ten hold 0.087%. CDR1 is SGHAT and CDR2 is FQNNGV in the germline V gene. V lost 5 bases to trimming and J lost 6 bases; unmatched junction nucleotides: 16. CDR3 size: 17 residues.

The gene calls are TRBV11-2 and TRBJ1-1; 9 positions match TRBD1. The TCR was taken from a human donor with Susac syndrome. The material sequenced was CD4+ T cells from PBMCs. The CDR3: CASSRGGWDRVHAEAFF. The CDR3 DNA sequence: TGTGCCAGCAGCCGAGGAGGGTGGGACAGGGTTCATGCTGAAGCTTTCTTT.